These T cell receptor beta chains were read from a single sample in a study of human T cells and chemical hapten exposure. MiXCR, applied by TCRdb to the RACE reads, yields one record per CDR3 protein. The sample lists 180,000 or so distinct CDR3 sequences; about a fifth were seen once. The starting material was whole blood, obtained in connection with sensitization to the hapten diphenylcyclopropenone (DPC). The receptors originated from a woman in her 50s with alopecia areata. Some clones in this sample may be carry-over from other donors' samples. Each CDR3 is given with its conserved first and last residue. The D gene is left open where the match is weak. The size field is filled for only some rows; it gives once, few, many or a size class.

>NA|few|TRBJ2-1|TRBV24-1
TGTGCCACCAGTGATATGGGTACCTCCTACAATGAGCAGTTCTTC
CATSDMGTSYNEQFF
>NA|few|TRBJ1-2|TRBV10-3
TGTGCCATCACAAGAGAAGGGGCTGGCTACACCTTC
CAITREGAGYTF
>TRBD2|NA|TRBJ2-5|TRBV20-1
TGCAGTGCTAGAGGGGGGGGGGAGACCCAGTACTTC
CSARGGGETQYF
>NA|few|TRBJ1-2|TRBV5-6
TGTGCCAGCAGCTTGGTTCCGGCGAGGTATGGCTACACCTTC
CASSLVPARYGYTF
>TRBD1|many|TRBJ2-7|TRBV7-9
TGTGCCAGCAGCTCAGGCCGGGACAGTACCTACGAGCAGTACTTC
CASSSGRDSTYEQYF
>TRBD2|few|TRBJ2-4|TRBV11-2
TGTGCCAGCAGCTTAGCGGGACTAACGGAAAACATTCAGTACTTC
CASSLAGLTENIQYF
>TRBD2|NA|TRBJ2-3|TRBV20-1
TGCAGTGCAAAGCGGGAGGGAGGCACAGATACGCAGTATTTT
CSAKREGGTDTQYF
>NA|few|TRBJ2-2|TRBV7-2
TGTGCCAGCAGCTTACTCTCAGGGGTCGGGGAGCTGTTTTTT
CASSLLSGVGELFF
>NA|NA|TRBJ1-4|TRBV7-9
TGTGCCAGCAGCCCTACCCGGAGCAGTAATGAAAAACTGTTTTTT
CASSPTRSSNEKLFF
>NA|few|TRBJ1-1|TRBV5-1
TGCGCCAGCAGCTGGGGACCCGCGAACACTGAAGCTTTCTTT
CASSWGPANTEAFF
>TRBD2|few|TRBJ2-3|TRBV3-1
TGTGCCAGCAGCCAAGATAGGACTAGCGGGAGGGCCCCCAGGGCAGATACGCAGTATTTT
CASSQDRTSGRAPRADTQYF
>TRBD2|NA|TRBJ2-1|TRBV11-3
TGTGCCAGCAGCCGTTTAACGGGACTAGCGAATGAGCAGTTCTTC
CASSRLTGLANEQFF
>NA|NA|TRBJ1-1|TRBV5-1
TGCGCCAGCAGCTTTCGGGGGGGATGGAACACTGAAGCTTTCTTT
CASSFRGGWNTEAFF
>NA|NA|TRBJ1-1|TRBV20-1
TGCAGTGCCGTAGGAGGGACTGAAGCTTTCTTT
CSAVGGTEAFF
>NA|few|TRBJ2-4|TRBV3-1
TGTGCCAGCAGCCACAGGGAACCAAACATTCAGTACTTC
CASSHREPNIQYF
>TRBD2|NA|TRBJ2-2|TRBV11-2
TGTGCCAGCAGCTTGGGACTAGCGGACTCGGGGGTCGGGGAGCTGTTTTTT
CASSLGLADSGVGELFF
>TRBD2|NA|TRBJ2-1|TRBV27
TGTGCCAGCAGTCCTAGGACTAGCCGCTACTCCTACAATGAGCAGTTCTTC
CASSPRTSRYSYNEQFF
>NA|few|TRBJ2-3|TRBV2
TGTGCCAGCGCCTCCAGGACAGCACCTGGGAATACGCAGTATTTT
CASASRTAPGNTQYF
>NA|NA|TRBJ2-7|TRBV20-1
TGCAGTGCGCCCGGGCTGCGCTACGAGCAGTACTTC
CSAPGLRYEQYF
>TRBD2|few|TRBJ2-7|TRBV29-1
TGCAGCGGAGTCACTAGCGGCCCCTCCTACGAGCAGTACTTC
CSGVTSGPSYEQYF
>TRBD1|NA|TRBJ2-7|TRBV5-1
TGCGCCAGCAGCCTTGGACAGGTTGCTAACGAGCAGTACTTC
CASSLGQVANEQYF
>TRBD2|NA|TRBJ2-3|TRBV20-1
TGCAGTGCTAGCGGCGGGAGGCTAGACGGAGGGAGTACGCAGTATTTT
CSASGGRLDGGSTQYF
>NA|many|TRBJ1-5|TRBV29-1
TGCAGCGTCCATCAGGGGTTTGGCCAGCCCCAGCATTTT
CSVHQGFGQPQHF
>NA|NA|TRBJ2-7|TRBV2
TGTGCCAGCAGTGATTTGGCAGCAAAAGACTACGAGCAGTACTTC
CASSDLAAKDYEQYF
>NA|NA|TRBJ2-6|TRBV5-1
TGCGCCAGCAGGTCAGGCCCGGAAGCCGGGGTCCACTCTGGGGCCAACGTCCTGACTTTC
CASRSGPEAGVHSGANVLTF
>TRBD2|NA|TRBJ2-1|TRBV20-1
TGCAGTGCTAGAGATATTGGGATGGGCGGGAGGGCCCGAAGTGAGCAGTTCTTC
CSARDIGMGGRARSEQFF
>NA|NA|TRBJ2-6|TRBV29-1
TGCAGCGTTGCAGGGGCTGGGGCCAACGTCCTGACTTTC
CSVAGAGANVLTF
>NA|NA|TRBJ2-5|TRBV4-1
TGCGCCAGCAGCTTCGGCCCTCAGGGGATCGAGACCCAGTACTTC
CASSFGPQGIETQYF
>TRBD1|many|TRBJ1-1|TRBV25-1
TGTGCCAGCAGCAGGGGGCTCAGCACTGAAGCTTTCTTT
CASSRGLSTEAFF
>NA|NA|TRBJ2-3|TRBV29-1
TGCAGCGTTGGAGATCTAGGGCAGGCAGATACGCAGTATTTT
CSVGDLGQADTQYF
>NA|few|TRBJ2-1|TRBV24-1
TGTGCCACCAGTGATTTGAATGAGCAGTTCTTC
CATSDLNEQFF
>NA|few|TRBJ1-5|TRBV12-5
TGTGCTAGTGCCCCATCCGAGGGTCAGCCCCAGCATTTT
CASAPSEGQPQHF
>NA|few|TRBJ2-2|TRBV5-4
TGTGCCAGCAGCTCGGCGAGAGGCGCGGGCGGGGAGCTGTTTTTT
CASSSARGAGGELFF
>NA|NA|TRBJ1-4|TRBV5-1
TGCGCCAGCAGCTTGGATGCTAATGAAAAACTGTTTTTT
CASSLDANEKLFF
>NA|NA|TRBJ2-3|TRBV20-1
TGCAGTGCTAGACTTGTCCCCAGGGGCAGCACAGATACGCAGTATTTT
CSARLVPRGSTDTQYF
>NA|NA|TRBJ2-1|TRBV27
TGTGCCAGCAGATTTGAGCAGTTCTTC
CASRFEQFF
>TRBD1|few|TRBJ1-2|TRBV5-1
TGCGCCAGCAGCTTGGCAGGGGGCCCAGGACAAGCTAACTATGGCTACACCTTC
CASSLAGGPGQANYGYTF
>TRBD2|NA|TRBJ2-3|TRBV5-1
TGCGCCAGCAGAGCGGGAGGGCCTACAGATACGCAGTATTTT
CASRAGGPTDTQYF
>TRBD1|NA|TRBJ1-4|TRBV29-1
TGCAGCGTTGTGGCGACAGGGGTGGAAAAACTGTTTTTT
CSVVATGVEKLFF